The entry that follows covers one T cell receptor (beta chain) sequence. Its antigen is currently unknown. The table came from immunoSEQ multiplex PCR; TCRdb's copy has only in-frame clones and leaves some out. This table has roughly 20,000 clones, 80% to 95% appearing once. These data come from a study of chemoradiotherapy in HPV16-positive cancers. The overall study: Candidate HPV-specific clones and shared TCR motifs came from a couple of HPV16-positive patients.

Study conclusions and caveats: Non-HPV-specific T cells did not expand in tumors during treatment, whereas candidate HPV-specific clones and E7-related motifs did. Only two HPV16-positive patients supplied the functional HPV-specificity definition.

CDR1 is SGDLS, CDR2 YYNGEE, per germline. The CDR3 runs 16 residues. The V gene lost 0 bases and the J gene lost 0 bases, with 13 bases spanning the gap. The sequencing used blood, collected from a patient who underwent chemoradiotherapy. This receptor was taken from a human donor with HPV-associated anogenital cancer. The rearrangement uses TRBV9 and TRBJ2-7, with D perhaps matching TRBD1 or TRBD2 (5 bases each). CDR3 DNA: TGTGCCAGCAGCGTAGGCGGGTCAGGGCCCTCCTACGAGCAGTACTTC. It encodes CASSVGGSGPSYEQYF.